This entry concerns a single T cell receptor (beta chain). The antigen is undetermined. The entry originates in a study of OX40 agonist ivuxolimab in advanced cancers. The overall study: Intravenous ivuxolimab at 0.01 to 10 mg/kg was given to patients every 2 weeks.

Measured with immunoSEQ multiplex PCR; TCRdb has only the in-frame clones, and not every one. The sample gives about 32,000 clones, about 89% of which show up once; approximately 4.3% is in the top ten. Study observations and caveats: At 0.1 to 3.0 mg/kg, clonal expansion of CD4+ and CD8+ blood T cells had occurred by week 6.

The V end lost 8 bases, the J end lost 3 bases, and 17 bases lay between the germline ends. The germline CDR1 and CDR2 sequences are WNHNN and SYGVQD (reference sequence). The CDR3 is 14 residues long. This chain uses TRBV10-1 with TRBJ2-7, with D possibly TRBD1 on 5 matching bases. Sequencing was performed on CD4+ or CD8+ T cells sorted from blood, taken in a trial of the OX40 agonist ivuxolimab. This clonotype was obtained from an adult with an advanced solid tumor such as melanoma, head and neck, liver or kidney cancer. The CDR3 protein is CASEPIGVRYEQYV. The CDR3 DNA is TGCGCCAGCGAGCCGATAGGGGTTCGCTACGAGCAGTACGTC.